Listed below are T cell receptor beta chains from one sample, sequenced in a study of vaccination effects on CD4 cells after COVID-19. Which antigens these TCRs recognize remains unknown. Clones were read by immunoSEQ multiplex PCR, and TCRdb kept only the in-frame ones, dropping some. The sample holds around 50,000 clones; about 70% are singletons and the top ten take 6.5% to 7.5%. The sample was CD4+ T cells from PBMCs cultured without peptide, taken after COVID-19 vaccination. These receptors were obtained from a human donor who received a COVID-19 vaccine. Both conserved end residues are part of each CDR3. A D gene is named only where the DNA matches it firmly. Expanded clones are given a class, and other clones once, few, many or no size at all.

V,J,size,D,CDR3,DNA
TRBV6-6,TRBJ1-1,-,-,CASSQTRNTEAFF,TGTGCCAGCAGTCAAACCCGTAACACTGAAGCTTTCTTT
TRBV18,TRBJ1-4,-,-,CASSPETRGEKLFF,TGTGCCAGCTCACCGGAGACACGGGGGGAAAAACTGTTTTTT
TRBV7-2,TRBJ2-7,-,-,CASSLVLAPYEQYF,TGTGCCAGCAGCTTAGTGCTAGCCCCCTACGAGCAGTACTTC
TRBV6-4,TRBJ2-1,medium-sized,-,CASSAQGRSGNEQFF,TGTGCCAGCAGTGCTCAGGGGCGGAGCGGAAATGAGCAGTTCTTC
TRBV29-1,TRBJ1-1,-,-,CSVMMGGDTEAFF,TGCAGCGTGATGATGGGAGGGGACACTGAAGCTTTCTTT
TRBV7-9,TRBJ1-1,-,-,CASSLRAKGRSMNTEAFF,TGTGCCAGCAGCTTAAGGGCCAAGGGAAGATCGATGAACACTGAAGCTTTCTTT
TRBV24-1,TRBJ2-5,once,TRBD2,CATSDARASGGQTQYF,TGTGCCACCAGTGATGCCAGGGCTAGCGGGGGGCAGACCCAGTACTTC
TRBV5-4,TRBJ2-5,few,TRBD1,CASSLQGAGETQYF,TGTGCCAGCAGCCTACAGGGGGCTGGGGAGACCCAGTACTTC
TRBV7-9,TRBJ2-5,-,-,CASRWEVQETQYF,TGTGCCAGCAGGTGGGAGGTACAAGAGACCCAGTACTTC
TRBV6-5,TRBJ2-5,-,TRBD2,CAIPLIRGEETQYF,TGTGCCATCCCACTCATCCGGGGGGAAGAGACCCAGTACTTC
TRBV9,TRBJ2-5,-,TRBD2,CASSVGTGGTQETQYF,TGTGCCAGCAGCGTAGGCACGGGAGGGACCCAAGAGACCCAGTACTTC
TRBV18,TRBJ2-3,-,-,CASSPSITDTQYF,TGTGCCAGCTCACCCTCGATCACAGATACGCAGTATTTT
TRBV9,TRBJ1-1,few,-,CASSVDDRSGDTNTEAFF,TGTGCCAGCAGCGTAGACGATAGGTCAGGGGACACAAACACTGAAGCTTTCTTT
TRBV4-2,TRBJ1-1,-,TRBD1,CASSQGTGGWYTEAFF,TGTGCCAGCAGCCAAGGGACAGGGGGGTGGTACACTGAAGCTTTCTTT
TRBV11-2,TRBJ2-5,-,-,CASSLTQQETQYF,TGTGCCAGCAGCTTGACTCAACAAGAGACCCAGTACTTC
TRBV6-5,TRBJ2-5,-,TRBD2,CASATSGMETQYF,TGTGCCAGTGCCACTAGCGGTATGGAGACCCAGTACTTC
TRBV6-2/TRBV6-3,TRBJ1-2,-,-,CASSRLAGNGYTF,TGTGCCAGCAGCCGACTAGCAGGGAATGGCTACACCTTC
TRBV28,TRBJ1-6,-,-,CASSPAGRIVNSPLHF,TGTGCCAGCAGCCCAGCAGGGCGAATAGTGAATTCACCCCTCCACTTT